This T cell receptor (beta chain) was sequenced during a study of post-analysis software for immune sequencing data. CDR1 and CDR2 from the germline V gene are GTSNPN and SVGIG (reference sequence). The CDR3 consists of 13 residues. The germline V and J ends were trimmed by 3 bases and 5 bases, with 13 bases remaining between them. Comment on this clonotype: The antigen remains unidentified.

The authors incorporated unique molecular identifiers into the TCR beta cDNA libraries. TCRdb analysed the PCR reads with MiXCR anew, one entry per CDR3 protein. The sample consists of almost 700,000 distinct CDR3 sequences, around 60% of them appearing once. Study findings and constraints: Four or five TRBV segments were more frequent in patients than controls; TRBV5-6, TRBV5-1 and TRBV20-1 belonged to this group.

This chain joins TRBV30 and TRBJ2-5, with D unresolved. The material sequenced was blood. The receptor comes from a girl aged 2-10 years with multiple sclerosis. This chain's CDR3 is CAWRVKGRETQYF. CDR3 nucleotides: TGTGCCTGGAGGGTGAAGGGCCGCGAGACCCAGTACTTC.